The following is a T cell receptor beta chain sequence with its context. Its antigen is still unknown. UMI-tagged TRB cDNA libraries were built via 5' RACE. TCRdb re-called the 5' RACE reads and catalogs CDR3 proteins one per entry, DNA excluded. The repertoire table contains tens of thousands of distinct CDR3 sequences. The CDR3 runs to 14 residues. CDR1 is SGHAT and CDR2 is FQNNGV in the germline V gene. These data belong to a study of CXCR3-negative and CXCR3-positive naive CD8 T cells. Whole-study results and caveats: TCR interaction strength was inferred from TRB CDR3 physicochemistry, as CD5 matched across naive subsets.

Sample: naive CXCR3- CD8+ T cells from blood. This sample's subset: CD45RO-CCR7+CD27+CD95- naive CD8+ T cells lacking CXCR3 (TNR3-). This sequence was found in a human donor in good health. Some clones in this sample may be carry-over from other donors' samples. The chain joins TRBV11-2 to TRBJ2-7; without DNA, the TCRdb call of TRBD1 cannot be checked. The CDR3 is CASSYGQGSYEQYF.